This T cell receptor beta chain was identified in a study of blood T cell repertoires in COVID-19. Generated by immunoSEQ multiplex PCR, the TCRdb table keeps only in-frame clones and is missing some. The sample consists of 200,000 to 250,000 clones, approximately 91% of them appearing once. CDR3 length equals 15 residues. CDR1 is SGHRS, CDR2 YFSETQ, per germline. J lost 5 bases, V lost 6 bases, and 11 bases had no gene match. The sequence was collected from a middle-aged man with COVID-19, enrolled during active disease. This chain links TRBV5-1 with TRBJ2-5, with TRBD1 identical over 9 bases. Sequencing was done on a sample of peripheral blood. Here the CDR3 reads CASMWNRGRRETQYF. The CDR3 nucleotides are TGCGCCAGCATGTGGAACAGGGGGCGCCGGGAGACCCAGTACTTC.